This record covers a single T cell receptor (beta chain). Its recognized antigen is unknown. No base-level quality is on record; no much larger clone is a single base apart. The germline V gene sets CDR1 to SNHLY and CDR2 to FYNNEI. From the cysteine up to the phenylalanine, the CDR3 has a length of 12 residues. Only the CDR3 region is kept as DNA, spanning 36 bases read in frame from base 1. V is cut by 7 bases and J by 4 bases, and the space between the germline ends is 7 bases. The adjacent samples were made up of nontumor breast tissue around the tumor. The source of the sample is a study of breast tumors, draining lymph nodes, adjacent tissues listed by TCRdb under 2016. Regarding the complete study: The study compared TCR beta repertoires across tumor, adjacent nontumor tissue and axillary lymph nodes from breast cancer patients. The study aimed to assess the relationships and possible T-cell exchange between tumor, surrounding tissue and draining lymph node repertoires in human breast cancer. General study outcomes and caveats: Tumor T-cell repertoires showed less diversity than lymph node repertoires and more diversity than nontumor tissue repertoires, and tumor T-cell repertoires showed preferential V and J gene usage. Tumor and nontumor tissue repertoires were significantly more similar in luminal-like than in basal-like breast cancer. The data were considered consistent with the idea that most tumor T cells come from the lymph node and then expand in tumor tissue. Rather than being directly demonstrated, the conclusion that tumor T cells originate in lymph nodes was presented as consistent with a hypothesis.

The sequencing machine was an Illumina HiSeq 2000. TCR beta chain libraries were generated through multiplex PCR amplification. High-throughput sequencing was used to analyze the amplified TCR beta chain products. TCRdb reran the public reads through fastp at Q25 and MiXCR, keeping productive beta chains. Under each unique CDR3 protein, matching rows form one entry showing the most common genes and DNA. The sample includes about 24,000 distinct CDR3 sequences, with over 60% observed a single time. The ten largest clones take up more than 20% of the sample. This chain joins TRBV2 to TRBJ1-4; the D gene cannot be named for sure. This sequence originates from a female donor with breast cancer. Some clones in this sample may be carry-over from other donors' samples. Sample: tumor-adjacent breast tissue. The CDR3 region: CASNKHNEKLFF. The DNA reads as follows: TGTGCCAGCAATAAGCATAATGAAAAACTGTTTTTT.